The 2 T cell receptor beta chains reported below all come from one sample, sequenced in a study of T-cell memory formation after mild COVID-19. TCRdb used MiXCR to reprocess the 5' RACE reads, holding one entry per CDR3 protein. The sample yields about 350,000 distinct CDR3 sequences, around 15% seen once. The sequenced sample was PBMCs or a T cell subset sorted from them (not recorded which). These TCRs come from a man aged 18 to 35 who had mild COVID-19 (a few samples of this study predate the infection). Cell type and time point are not known.

The table lists this clonotype with a few counts. The genes are TRBV7-2 and TRBJ2-7; no reliable D call. Germline V gene sequence: CDR1 SGHTA, CDR2 FQGNSA. This CDR3 is 16 amino acids long. Trimming took 7 bases from V and 5 from J, leaving 24 bases between them. CDR3 sequence reads: CASIPLGVVGFDEQYV. The CDR3 region has the DNA TGTGCCAGCATCCCCTTAGGCGTTGTAGGGTTCGACGAGCAGTACGTC.

This clonotype has just a few counts. The V and J genes are TRBV19 and TRBJ2-3; maybe TRBD1 (6 bases). There are 15 residues in the CDR3. V was trimmed by 5 bases and J by 6 bases, leaving 18 bases between them. Per the germline V gene, CDR1 is LNHDA and CDR2 is SQIVND (reference sequence). The CDR3 nucleotides are TGTGCCAGTAGTGAATTGGTGGGGACAATGGATACGCAGTATTTT. This gives the protein CASSELVGTMDTQYF. Based on the CDR3 plus reference TRBV19 and TRBJ2-3, the full variable domain is DGGITQSPKYLFRKEGQNVTLSCEQNLNHDAMYWYRQDPGQGLRLIYYSQIVNDFQKGDIAEGYSVSREKKESFPLTVTSAQKNPTAFYLCASSELVGTMDTQYFGPGTRLTVL.